One TCR beta chain is described in this entry. The data stem from a study of control samples from healthy donors and cancer patients. The V gene lost 5 bases and the J gene lost 3 bases, with 5 bases spanning the gap. The length of the CDR3 is 11 residues. The germline V gene encodes CDR1 LGHDT and CDR2 YNNKEL (reference sequence). Measured with immunoSEQ multiplex PCR; TCRdb has only the in-frame clones, and not every one. The repertoire holds roughly 140,000 clones, with nearly 95% as singletons. Sample: blood. The rearrangement uses TRBV3-1 (or the pseudogene TRBV3-2) and TRBJ2-7; D not resolved. The receptor comes from a man over 45 in good health. The chain's CDR3 is CASSGDYEQYF. The CDR3 DNA reads TGTGCCAGCAGCGGAGACTACGAGCAGTACTTC.